This T cell receptor (beta chain) was profiled in a study of T cells in Graves' hyperthyroidism and ophthalmopathy. Overall study findings and caveats: Within blood appeared most thyroid clonotypes that had expanded above 0.001.

This clonotype was counted only a few times. Antigen: not known. It was RNA transcripts that yielded the amplified TCR beta CDR3 regions. An initial round of RT-PCR targeting the TCR CDR3 relied on the HTBI primer set. TCRdb re-called the multiplex PCR reads with MiXCR, one entry per CDR3 protein. This sample has about 640,000 distinct CDR3 sequences, with around 21% found just once. Per the germline V gene, CDR1 is LGHDT and CDR2 is YNNKEL (reference sequence). This CDR3 has 15 amino acids. V lost 3 bases to trimming and J lost 8 bases, with 17 bases between them. Pregnant or lactating patients were excluded, as were those with uncontrolled infection or other autoimmune disease. Each diagnosis was grounded in clinical symptoms, serum thyroxine and TRAb, thyroid ultrasound, and orbital computed tomography.

This sequence was found in a man aged 25-45 years with Graves' ophthalmopathy. The sequenced sample was blood. The chain employs TRBV3-1 and TRBJ2-1; D may be TRBD2 (5 bases). The CDR3 loop is CASSHVGGWPDEQFF. CDR3 bases: TGTGCCAGCAGCCATGTTGGCGGGTGGCCAGATGAGCAGTTCTTC.